This is a list of T cell receptor beta chains from one sample in a study of T cells in Graves' hyperthyroidism and ophthalmopathy. Each CDR3 protein gets one entry after TCRdb re-called the multiplex PCR reads with MiXCR. The sample has a few hundred thousand distinct CDR3 sequences; 12% to 15% are singletons. Sample: blood. The receptors derive from a woman aged 40-49 years with Graves' ophthalmopathy. Both conserved end residues are part of each CDR3. The order of the fields is V gene, D gene, J gene, clone size, CDR3 protein, CDR3 DNA. D genes are given only for firm matches. For some rows the clone size is stated as once, few or many, or as a class when expanded; others skip it.

V gene: TRBV28
D gene: TRBD1
J gene: TRBJ1-1
clone size: many
CDR3 protein: CASRQTGSRGEAFF
CDR3 DNA: TGTGCCAGCAGGCAGACAGGGTCAAGAGGTGAAGCTTTCTTT

V gene: TRBV2
D gene: .
J gene: TRBJ2-2
clone size: many
CDR3 protein: CASSEVGLANTGELFF
CDR3 DNA: TGTGCCAGCAGTGAGGTGGGGTTAGCGAACACCGGGGAGCTGTTTTTT

V gene: TRBV29-1
D gene: TRBD2
J gene: TRBJ2-5
clone size: many
CDR3 protein: CSVVQREGLETQYF
CDR3 DNA: TGCAGCGTTGTCCAGCGGGAGGGTTTGGAGACCCAGTACTTC

V gene: TRBV28
D gene: .
J gene: TRBJ2-3
clone size: many
CDR3 protein: CASSFQTDTQYF
CDR3 DNA: TGTGCCAGCAGTTTTCAGACAGATACGCAGTATTTT

V gene: TRBV12-3/TRBV12-4
D gene: .
J gene: TRBJ1-2
clone size: many
CDR3 protein: CASSFAGFGGYTF
CDR3 DNA: TGTGCCAGCAGTTTCGCAGGGTTTGGTGGCTACACCTTC

V gene: TRBV28
D gene: .
J gene: TRBJ2-3
clone size: many
CDR3 protein: CASSPMTDTQYF
CDR3 DNA: TGTGCCAGCAGCCCCATGACAGATACGCAGTATTTT

V gene: TRBV5-1
D gene: .
J gene: TRBJ2-3
clone size: .
CDR3 protein: CASSDPTDTQYF
CDR3 DNA: TGCGCCAGCAGCGACCCCACAGATACGCAGTATTTT

V gene: TRBV28
D gene: .
J gene: TRBJ1-1
clone size: many
CDR3 protein: CASSLLRTGAGVEAFF
CDR3 DNA: TGTGCCAGCAGTTTATTACGGACGGGGGCGGGAGTTGAAGCTTTCTTT

V gene: TRBV29-1
D gene: TRBD1
J gene: TRBJ2-3
clone size: .
CDR3 protein: CSVPGRGTDTQYF
CDR3 DNA: TGCAGCGTACCTGGCAGGGGGACGGATACGCAGTATTTT

V gene: TRBV5-4
D gene: .
J gene: TRBJ2-6
clone size: .
CDR3 protein: CASSSVGSGANVLTF
CDR3 DNA: TGTGCCAGCAGCTCGGTTGGCTCTGGGGCCAACGTCCTGACTTTC

V gene: TRBV28
D gene: .
J gene: TRBJ2-7
clone size: many
CDR3 protein: CASQSQGGSSYEQYF
CDR3 DNA: TGTGCCAGCCAATCCCAGGGGGGAAGCTCCTACGAGCAGTACTTC

V gene: TRBV27
D gene: TRBD1
J gene: TRBJ1-5
clone size: many
CDR3 protein: CASHAGTGSQPQHF
CDR3 DNA: TGTGCCAGCCACGCTGGGACAGGGTCTCAGCCCCAGCATTTT

V gene: TRBV12-3/TRBV12-4
D gene: TRBD1
J gene: TRBJ2-3
clone size: many
CDR3 protein: CASSFEGAVADTQYF
CDR3 DNA: TGTGCCAGCAGTTTCGAGGGGGCTGTGGCAGATACGCAGTATTTT

V gene: TRBV20-1
D gene: TRBD1
J gene: TRBJ2-1
clone size: many
CDR3 protein: CSAMGDRGRNEQFF
CDR3 DNA: TGCAGTGCTATGGGGGACAGGGGGCGCAATGAGCAGTTCTTC

V gene: TRBV6-1
D gene: .
J gene: TRBJ1-5
clone size: many
CDR3 protein: CASTGRASTYSNQPQHF
CDR3 DNA: TGTGCCAGCACTGGCAGAGCGTCGACCTATAGCAATCAGCCCCAGCATTTT

V gene: TRBV5-6
D gene: TRBD2
J gene: TRBJ2-1
clone size: .
CDR3 protein: CASSWLAGAVGNEQFF
CDR3 DNA: TGTGCCAGCAGCTGGTTAGCGGGAGCGGTAGGCAATGAGCAGTTCTTC

V gene: TRBV28
D gene: .
J gene: TRBJ2-3
clone size: many
CDR3 protein: CASSEAVYTQYF
CDR3 DNA: TGTGCCAGCAGTGAGGCTGTATATACGCAGTATTTT

V gene: TRBV6-2/TRBV6-3
D gene: .
J gene: TRBJ2-7
clone size: many
CDR3 protein: CASSTRTGRDEQYF
CDR3 DNA: TGTGCCAGCAGTACAAGGACCGGCCGGGACGAGCAGTACTTC

V gene: TRBV11-2
D gene: .
J gene: TRBJ1-3
clone size: many
CDR3 protein: CASSLTGFAGNTIYF
CDR3 DNA: TGTGCCAGCAGCTTAACCGGGTTTGCTGGAAACACCATATATTTT

V gene: TRBV6-1
D gene: TRBD1
J gene: TRBJ1-5
clone size: many
CDR3 protein: CASATGQGLNQPQHF
CDR3 DNA: TGTGCCAGCGCAACGGGACAGGGCCTGAATCAGCCCCAGCATTTT

V gene: TRBV20-1
D gene: TRBD2
J gene: TRBJ2-7
clone size: many
CDR3 protein: CAGSSGRLYEQYF
CDR3 DNA: TGCGCGGGCAGCAGCGGGAGACTATACGAGCAGTACTTC

V gene: TRBV2
D gene: .
J gene: TRBJ2-7
clone size: many
CDR3 protein: CASKEDEQYF
CDR3 DNA: TGTGCCAGCAAGGAGGACGAGCAGTACTTC

V gene: TRBV11-2
D gene: .
J gene: TRBJ1-1
clone size: many
CDR3 protein: CASSLTPRVEAFF
CDR3 DNA: TGTGCCAGCAGCTTAACCCCCAGGGTAGAAGCTTTCTTT

V gene: TRBV14
D gene: .
J gene: TRBJ1-1
clone size: many
CDR3 protein: CASSQAGSHGREAFF
CDR3 DNA: TGTGCCAGCAGCCAGGCTGGGAGTCACGGTCGGGAAGCTTTCTTT

V gene: TRBV15
D gene: .
J gene: TRBJ1-6
clone size: .
CDR3 protein: CATSRARYNSPLHF
CDR3 DNA: TGTGCCACCAGCAGAGCCCGGTATAATTCACCCCTCCACTTT

V gene: TRBV29-1
D gene: .
J gene: TRBJ2-1
clone size: many
CDR3 protein: CSASIGGLYNEQFF
CDR3 DNA: TGCAGCGCTTCGATCGGGGGGCTATACAATGAGCAGTTCTTC

V gene: TRBV29-1
D gene: .
J gene: TRBJ2-2
clone size: many
CDR3 protein: CSVRHGGGELFF
CDR3 DNA: TGCAGCGTTCGTCACGGGGGCGGGGAGCTGTTTTTT

V gene: TRBV10-3
D gene: TRBD2
J gene: TRBJ2-1
clone size: .
CDR3 protein: CAISEKSGGRSYNEQFF
CDR3 DNA: TGTGCCATCAGTGAAAAAAGCGGGGGCCGATCCTACAATGAGCAGTTCTTC

V gene: TRBV20-1
D gene: .
J gene: TRBJ1-4
clone size: .
CDR3 protein: CSARGSVGEKLFF
CDR3 DNA: TGCAGTGCTAGAGGATCAGTAGGTGAAAAACTGTTTTTT

V gene: TRBV19
D gene: .
J gene: TRBJ1-1
clone size: many
CDR3 protein: CASSFGASTEAFF
CDR3 DNA: TGTGCCAGTAGTTTCGGGGCGAGCACTGAAGCTTTCTTT

V gene: TRBV24-1
D gene: .
J gene: TRBJ2-3
clone size: many
CDR3 protein: CATGDSSAPDSRSDTQYF
CDR3 DNA: TGTGCCACCGGGGATTCTTCTGCGCCAGATAGCCGCTCAGATACGCAGTATTTT

V gene: TRBV3-1
D gene: TRBD2
J gene: TRBJ2-1
clone size: .
CDR3 protein: CASSQRGARSGQFF
CDR3 DNA: TGTGCCAGCAGCCAGCGGGGGGCAAGGTCGGGGCAGTTCTTC

V gene: TRBV12-3/TRBV12-4
D gene: .
J gene: TRBJ1-6
clone size: .
CDR3 protein: CASSNREAYNSPLHF
CDR3 DNA: TGTGCCAGCAGCAACAGGGAGGCCTATAATTCACCCCTCCACTTT

V gene: TRBV25-1
D gene: TRBD2
J gene: TRBJ2-5
clone size: many
CDR3 protein: CASSESGGPTETQYF
CDR3 DNA: TGTGCCAGCAGTGAATCGGGGGGACCCACAGAGACCCAGTACTTC

V gene: TRBV28
D gene: TRBD1
J gene: TRBJ2-4
clone size: many
CDR3 protein: CASNDRGKNIQYF
CDR3 DNA: TGTGCCAGCAATGACAGGGGAAAAAACATTCAGTACTTC

V gene: TRBV28
D gene: .
J gene: TRBJ2-7
clone size: many
CDR3 protein: CASSSSAYEQYF
CDR3 DNA: TGTGCCAGCAGTTCGTCCGCCTACGAGCAGTACTTC

V gene: TRBV10-3
D gene: .
J gene: TRBJ1-1
clone size: many
CDR3 protein: CAISSGTPMNTEAFF
CDR3 DNA: TGTGCCATCAGCTCCGGGACACCGATGAACACTGAAGCTTTCTTT

V gene: TRBV12-3/TRBV12-4
D gene: .
J gene: TRBJ1-2
clone size: many
CDR3 protein: CASSLAGGLYGYTF
CDR3 DNA: TGTGCCAGCAGTCTCGCCGGAGGCCTCTATGGCTACACCTTC

V gene: TRBV7-9
D gene: .
J gene: TRBJ2-7
clone size: .
CDR3 protein: CASSARAGGYEQYF
CDR3 DNA: TGTGCCAGCAGTGCCCGGGCAGGAGGGTACGAGCAGTACTTC

V gene: TRBV5-1
D gene: TRBD1
J gene: TRBJ2-2
clone size: few
CDR3 protein: CASSLRGQDANTGELFF
CDR3 DNA: TGCGCCAGCAGCTTGAGAGGACAGGACGCGAACACCGGGGAGCTGTTTTTT

V gene: TRBV7-9
D gene: TRBD2
J gene: TRBJ2-1
clone size: many
CDR3 protein: CASSLSGGGNEQFF
CDR3 DNA: TGTGCCAGCAGCTTAAGCGGGGGTGGCAATGAGCAGTTCTTC

V gene: TRBV4-2
D gene: TRBD2
J gene: TRBJ2-3
clone size: .
CDR3 protein: CASSTRLAGGTDTQYF
CDR3 DNA: TGTGCCAGCAGCACCCGACTAGCGGGAGGCACAGATACGCAGTATTTT

V gene: TRBV6-1
D gene: TRBD1
J gene: TRBJ1-1
clone size: many
CDR3 protein: CASSEGAGGLMNTEAFF
CDR3 DNA: TGTGCCAGCAGTGAGGGGGCAGGGGGCCTTATGAACACTGAAGCTTTCTTT

V gene: TRBV27
D gene: .
J gene: TRBJ2-1
clone size: many
CDR3 protein: CASKVYNEQFF
CDR3 DNA: TGTGCCAGCAAGGTCTACAATGAGCAGTTCTTC

V gene: TRBV20-1
D gene: .
J gene: TRBJ1-2
clone size: few
CDR3 protein: CSARQHGGEAGYTF
CDR3 DNA: TGCAGTGCTAGACAACATGGGGGAGAGGCTGGCTACACCTTC

V gene: TRBV18
D gene: .
J gene: TRBJ1-4
clone size: .
CDR3 protein: CASSPGLRNEKLFF
CDR3 DNA: TGTGCCAGCTCACCGGGACTGAGAAATGAAAAACTGTTTTTT

V gene: TRBV9
D gene: TRBD2
J gene: TRBJ2-1
clone size: .
CDR3 protein: CASSVGTSSFPQFF
CDR3 DNA: TGTGCCAGCAGCGTAGGGACTAGCTCATTCCCGCAGTTCTTC